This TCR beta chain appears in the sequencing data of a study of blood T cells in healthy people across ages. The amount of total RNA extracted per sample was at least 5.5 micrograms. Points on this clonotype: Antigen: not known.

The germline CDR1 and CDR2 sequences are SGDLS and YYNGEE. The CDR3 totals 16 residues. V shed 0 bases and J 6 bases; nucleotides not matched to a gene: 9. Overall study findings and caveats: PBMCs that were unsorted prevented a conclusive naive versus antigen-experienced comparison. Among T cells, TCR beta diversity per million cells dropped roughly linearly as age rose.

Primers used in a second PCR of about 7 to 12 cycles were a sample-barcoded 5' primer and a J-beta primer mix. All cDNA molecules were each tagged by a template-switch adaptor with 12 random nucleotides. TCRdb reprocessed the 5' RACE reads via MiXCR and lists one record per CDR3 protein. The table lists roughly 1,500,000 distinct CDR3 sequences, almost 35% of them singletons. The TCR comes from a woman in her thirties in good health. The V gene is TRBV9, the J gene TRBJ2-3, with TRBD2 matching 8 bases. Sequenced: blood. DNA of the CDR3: TGTGCCAGCAGCGTAGGAGCAGCGGGGGATGGGGATACGCAGTATTTT. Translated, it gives CASSVGAAGDGDTQYF.